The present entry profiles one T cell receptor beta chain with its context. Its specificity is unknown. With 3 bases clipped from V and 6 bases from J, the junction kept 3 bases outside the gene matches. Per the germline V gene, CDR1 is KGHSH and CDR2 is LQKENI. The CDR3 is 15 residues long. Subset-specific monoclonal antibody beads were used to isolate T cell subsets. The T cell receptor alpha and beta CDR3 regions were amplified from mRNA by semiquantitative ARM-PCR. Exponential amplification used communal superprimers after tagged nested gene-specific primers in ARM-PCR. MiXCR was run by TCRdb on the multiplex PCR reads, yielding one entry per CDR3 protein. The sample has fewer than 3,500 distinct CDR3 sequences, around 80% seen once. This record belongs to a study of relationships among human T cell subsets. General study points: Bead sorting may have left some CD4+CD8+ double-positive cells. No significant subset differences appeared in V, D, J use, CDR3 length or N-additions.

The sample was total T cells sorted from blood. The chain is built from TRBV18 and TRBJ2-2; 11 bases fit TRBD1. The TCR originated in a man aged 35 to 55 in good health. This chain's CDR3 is CASSPRTGGSGELFF. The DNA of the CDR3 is TGTGCCAGCTCACCCAGGACAGGGGGCTCCGGGGAGCTGTTTTTT.